These T cell receptor beta chains were read from a single sample in a study of T cells after yellow fever vaccination. MiXCR, run by TCRdb on the 5' RACE reads, gives a single entry per CDR3 protein. Of a few hundred thousand distinct CDR3 sequences detected, 3.5% to 5% appear once; the ten largest clones hold less than 20%. The sample was PBMCs, taken 15 days after the yellow fever booster vaccination. The source is a man between 18 and 35 years old who received the YFV17D yellow fever vaccine. The conserved cysteine and the conserved F or W are not part of the CDR3 here. D genes are given only for firm matches.

d_gene: TRBD1
v_gene: TRBV20-1
len: 11
CDR3aa: SARDSGTGEAF

d_gene: TRBD2
v_gene: TRBV3-1
len: 14
CDR3aa: ASSDPRGALRDTQY

d_gene: TRBD2
v_gene: TRBV5-1
len: 13
CDR3aa: ASNTGTSGEETQY

d_gene: .
v_gene: TRBV9
len: 12
CDR3aa: ASSQTPGKETQY

d_gene: TRBD1
v_gene: TRBV5-1
len: 14
CDR3aa: ASSPRTGYAGTEAF

d_gene: .
v_gene: TRBV7-2
len: 13
CDR3aa: ASSLALNSNQPQH

d_gene: TRBD2
v_gene: TRBV20-1
len: 14
CDR3aa: SARGRSGEVYNEQF

d_gene: .
v_gene: TRBV5-1
len: 14
CDR3aa: ASSLGPRTNTGELF

d_gene: TRBD2
v_gene: TRBV9
len: 14
CDR3aa: ASSVPRAGVTDTQY

d_gene: .
v_gene: TRBV30
len: 11
CDR3aa: AWSQQEGKPQH

d_gene: .
v_gene: TRBV20-1
len: 13
CDR3aa: SARAPRGGTDTQY

d_gene: TRBD1
v_gene: TRBV3-1
len: 9
CDR3aa: ASSHGQAAF

d_gene: TRBD2
v_gene: TRBV29-1
len: 12
CDR3aa: SVPPAGGTDTQY

d_gene: TRBD2
v_gene: TRBV5-1
len: 14
CDR3aa: ASSLRGTSGQETQY

d_gene: .
v_gene: TRBV11-2
len: 13
CDR3aa: ASGGIVAGADTQY

d_gene: .
v_gene: TRBV2
len: 11
CDR3aa: ASKSRGDQPQH

d_gene: TRBD2
v_gene: TRBV6-2/TRBV6-3
len: 13
CDR3aa: ASSSRLAEKETQY

d_gene: TRBD2
v_gene: TRBV7-2
len: 14
CDR3aa: ASRYNLAGATDTQY

d_gene: .
v_gene: TRBV7-9
len: 11
CDR3aa: ASSLEHNYGYT

d_gene: TRBD2
v_gene: TRBV6-2/TRBV6-3
len: 12
CDR3aa: ASRPGLTEETQY

d_gene: .
v_gene: TRBV4-3
len: 12
CDR3aa: ASSQETWADTQY

d_gene: TRBD1
v_gene: TRBV6-5
len: 12
CDR3aa: AQRDRGRPGELF

d_gene: .
v_gene: TRBV6-5
len: 14
CDR3aa: ASSYDTSLMNTEAF

d_gene: .
v_gene: TRBV5-1
len: 12
CDR3aa: ASQALSSYNEQF

d_gene: TRBD1
v_gene: TRBV20-1
len: 11
CDR3aa: SAIDRAAQPQH

d_gene: .
v_gene: TRBV9
len: 13
CDR3aa: ASSVFPFSNEKLF

d_gene: TRBD2
v_gene: TRBV7-8
len: 12
CDR3aa: ASSPLAGAYEQY

d_gene: TRBD1
v_gene: TRBV24-1
len: 13
CDR3aa: ATSDTRTGGETQY

d_gene: .
v_gene: TRBV5-1
len: 13
CDR3aa: ASSLGRGGTDTQY

d_gene: .
v_gene: TRBV12-3/TRBV12-4
len: 14
CDR3aa: ASSRITGLHQETQY

d_gene: TRBD1
v_gene: TRBV5-1
len: 12
CDR3aa: ASGYQGAGTEAF

d_gene: .
v_gene: TRBV7-8
len: 11
CDR3aa: ASSDKGWTEAF

d_gene: .
v_gene: TRBV30
len: 9
CDR3aa: AYRDGRAQH

d_gene: .
v_gene: TRBV5-1
len: 12
CDR3aa: ASSRGDGTDTQY

d_gene: TRBD2
v_gene: TRBV7-2
len: 14
CDR3aa: ASTPGGGAGGDTQY

d_gene: TRBD2
v_gene: TRBV7-2
len: 16
CDR3aa: ASSVSGTSGGTPYEQY

d_gene: .
v_gene: TRBV6-5
len: 11
CDR3aa: ASSWSVSYGYT

d_gene: .
v_gene: TRBV2
len: 11
CDR3aa: ASSVQGNTEAF

d_gene: .
v_gene: TRBV6-6
len: 12
CDR3aa: ASRPGTPGTEAF

d_gene: TRBD2
v_gene: TRBV9
len: 15
CDR3aa: ASSPRTSGGSGDTQY

d_gene: .
v_gene: TRBV4-3
len: 16
CDR3aa: ASSQVWGTTGPNYGYT

d_gene: .
v_gene: TRBV6-5
len: 11
CDR3aa: ASSYDLNSPLH

d_gene: .
v_gene: TRBV4-3
len: 12
CDR3aa: ASSQNRVTGELF

d_gene: .
v_gene: TRBV3-1
len: 11
CDR3aa: ASSLDPLVGQY

d_gene: TRBD2
v_gene: TRBV7-9
len: 14
CDR3aa: ASSSGTSLSTDTQY

d_gene: .
v_gene: TRBV3-1
len: 12
CDR3aa: ASSPPGGNQPQH

d_gene: .
v_gene: TRBV12-3/TRBV12-4
len: 13
CDR3aa: ASSPGLRNTGELF

d_gene: TRBD2
v_gene: TRBV7-2
len: 12
CDR3aa: ASRSTSGEDTQY

d_gene: .
v_gene: TRBV10-3
len: 13
CDR3aa: AISEQGRGNTEAF

d_gene: .
v_gene: TRBV7-8
len: 9
CDR3aa: ASTLPGELF